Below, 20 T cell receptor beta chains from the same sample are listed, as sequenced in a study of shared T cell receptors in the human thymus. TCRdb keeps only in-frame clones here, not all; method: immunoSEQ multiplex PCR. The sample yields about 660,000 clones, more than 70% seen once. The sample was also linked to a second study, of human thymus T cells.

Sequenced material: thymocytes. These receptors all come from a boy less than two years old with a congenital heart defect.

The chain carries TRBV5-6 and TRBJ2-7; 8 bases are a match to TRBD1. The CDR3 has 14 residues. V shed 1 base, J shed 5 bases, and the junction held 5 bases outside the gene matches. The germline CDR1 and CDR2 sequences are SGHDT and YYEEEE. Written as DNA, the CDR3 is TGTGCCAGCAGCTTGTCAGGGGGCGGCCACGAGCAGTACTTC. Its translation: CASSLSGGGHEQYF.

The CDR3 loop is CASKRGGSGTDTQYF. Written as DNA, the CDR3 is TGTGCCAGCAAACGCGGTGGTTCGGGCACAGATACGCAGTATTTT. The chain employs TRBV6-5 and TRBJ2-3; D remains unclear. This CDR3 has 15 amino acids. V lost 7 bases and J 1 base, leaving 15 bases between the germline ends. Germline CDR1 is MNHEY and CDR2 is SVGAGI.

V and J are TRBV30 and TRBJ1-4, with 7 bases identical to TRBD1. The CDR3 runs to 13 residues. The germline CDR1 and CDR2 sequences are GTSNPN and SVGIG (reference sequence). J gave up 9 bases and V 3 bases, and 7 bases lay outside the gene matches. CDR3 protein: CAWSDEDRKKLFF. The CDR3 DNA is TGTGCCTGGAGCGACGAGGACAGGAAAAAACTGTTTTTT.

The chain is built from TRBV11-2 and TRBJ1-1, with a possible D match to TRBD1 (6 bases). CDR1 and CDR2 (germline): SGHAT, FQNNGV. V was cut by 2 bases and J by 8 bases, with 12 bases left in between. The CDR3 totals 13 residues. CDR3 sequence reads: CASSLRGGQEAFF. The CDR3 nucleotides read TGTGCCAGCAGCTTACGGGGGGGCCAGGAAGCTTTCTTT.

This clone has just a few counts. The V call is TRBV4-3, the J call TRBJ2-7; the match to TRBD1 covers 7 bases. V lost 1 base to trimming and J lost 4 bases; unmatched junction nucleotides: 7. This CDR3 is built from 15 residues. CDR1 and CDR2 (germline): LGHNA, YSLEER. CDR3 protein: CASSQGTGVSYEQYF. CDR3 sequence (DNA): TGCGCCAGCAGCCAAGGAACAGGGGTCTCATACGAGCAGTACTTC.

This CDR3 reads CASSTMKRYEQYF. The CDR3 coding sequence is TGTGCCAGCAGTACTATGAAGAGGTACGAGCAGTACTTC. The chain recombines TRBV28 with TRBJ2-7; D not certain. In germline, CDR1 is MDHEN, CDR2 SYDVKM. V lost 5 bases and J 4 bases, leaving 12 bases between the germline ends. This CDR3 region has 13 residues.

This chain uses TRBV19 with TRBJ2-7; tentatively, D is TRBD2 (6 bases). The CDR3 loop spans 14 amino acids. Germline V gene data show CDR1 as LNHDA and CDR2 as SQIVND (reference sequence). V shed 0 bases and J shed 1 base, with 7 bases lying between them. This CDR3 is CASSIDRGSYEQYF. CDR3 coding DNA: TGTGCCAGTAGTATAGATCGGGGGTCCTACGAGCAGTACTTC.

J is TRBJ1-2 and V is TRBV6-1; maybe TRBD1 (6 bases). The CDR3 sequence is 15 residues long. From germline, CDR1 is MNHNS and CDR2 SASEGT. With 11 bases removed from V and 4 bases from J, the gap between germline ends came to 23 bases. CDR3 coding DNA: TGTGCCTCGGCTGTCGGTTTGGCAGGGGCCTATGGCTACACCTTC. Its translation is CASAVGLAGAYGYTF.

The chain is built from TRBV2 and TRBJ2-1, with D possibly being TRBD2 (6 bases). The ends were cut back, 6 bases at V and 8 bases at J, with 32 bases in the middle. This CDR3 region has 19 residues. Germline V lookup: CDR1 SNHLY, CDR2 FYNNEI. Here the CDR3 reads CASRETSGEREATRDEQFF. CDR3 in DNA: TGTGCCAGCAGGGAAACGTCAGGCGAGAGGGAGGCCACCCGCGATGAGCAGTTCTTC.

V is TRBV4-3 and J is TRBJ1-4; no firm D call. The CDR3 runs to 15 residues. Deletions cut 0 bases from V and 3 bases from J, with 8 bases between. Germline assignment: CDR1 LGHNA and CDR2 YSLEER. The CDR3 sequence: CASSQDSVSNEKLFF. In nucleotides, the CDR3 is TGCGCCAGCAGCCAAGATTCCGTATCTAATGAAAAACTGTTTTTT.

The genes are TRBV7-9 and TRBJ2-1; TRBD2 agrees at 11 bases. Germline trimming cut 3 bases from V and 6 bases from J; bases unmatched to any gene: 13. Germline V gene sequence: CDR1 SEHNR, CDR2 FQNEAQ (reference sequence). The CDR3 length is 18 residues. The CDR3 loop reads CASSLPRQTSGKVNEQFF. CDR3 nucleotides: TGTGCCAGCAGCTTGCCCCGACAGACTAGCGGGAAAGTCAATGAGCAGTTCTTC.

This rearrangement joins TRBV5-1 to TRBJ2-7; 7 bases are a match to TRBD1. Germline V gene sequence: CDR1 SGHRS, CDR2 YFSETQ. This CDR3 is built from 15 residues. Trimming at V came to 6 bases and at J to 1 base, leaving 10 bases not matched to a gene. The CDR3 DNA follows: TGCGCCAGCAAAACCTCGTGGACAGGTTCCTACGAGCAGTACTTC. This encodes CASKTSWTGSYEQYF.

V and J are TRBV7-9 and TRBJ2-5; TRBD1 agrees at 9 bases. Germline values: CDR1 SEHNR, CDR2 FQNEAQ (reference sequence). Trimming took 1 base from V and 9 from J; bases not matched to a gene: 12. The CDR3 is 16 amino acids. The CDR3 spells CASSLEERGQGEAQYF. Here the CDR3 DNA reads TGTGCCAGCAGCTTAGAAGAACGGGGACAGGGTGAGGCCCAGTACTTC. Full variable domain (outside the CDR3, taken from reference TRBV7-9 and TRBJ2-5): DTGVSQNPRHKITKRGQNVTFRCDPISEHNRLYWYRQTLGQGPEFLTYFQNEAQLEKSRLLSDRFSAERPKGSFSTLEIQRTEQGDSAMYLCASSLEERGQGEAQYFGPGTRLLVL.

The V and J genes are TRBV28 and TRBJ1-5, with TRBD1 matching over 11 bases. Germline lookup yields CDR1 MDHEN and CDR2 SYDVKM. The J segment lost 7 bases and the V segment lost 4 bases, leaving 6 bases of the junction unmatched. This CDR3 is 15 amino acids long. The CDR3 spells CASSSGQGVLQPQHF. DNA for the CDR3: TGTGCCAGCAGTTCGGGACAGGGGGTATTACAGCCCCAGCATTTT.

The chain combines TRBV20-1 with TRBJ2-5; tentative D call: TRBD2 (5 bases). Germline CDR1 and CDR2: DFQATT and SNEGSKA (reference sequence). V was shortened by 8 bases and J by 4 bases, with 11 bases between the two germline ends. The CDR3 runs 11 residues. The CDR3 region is CSTGKLETQYF. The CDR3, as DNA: TGCAGTACCGGGAAGTTAGAGACCCAGTACTTC.

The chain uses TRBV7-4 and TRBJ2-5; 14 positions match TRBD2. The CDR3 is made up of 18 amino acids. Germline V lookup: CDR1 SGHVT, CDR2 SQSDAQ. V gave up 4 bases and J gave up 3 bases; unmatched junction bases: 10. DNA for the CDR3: TGTGCCAGCAGCTCGGGACTAGCGGGAGTAGGGCCGAAAGAGACCCAGTACTTC. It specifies CASSSGLAGVGPKETQYF.

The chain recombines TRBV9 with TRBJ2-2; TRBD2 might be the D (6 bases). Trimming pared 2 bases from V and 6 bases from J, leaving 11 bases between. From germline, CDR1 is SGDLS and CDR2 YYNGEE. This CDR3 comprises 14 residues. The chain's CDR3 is CASSVAGTAGELFF. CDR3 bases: TGTGCCAGCAGCGTGGCGGGAACGGCCGGGGAGCTGTTTTTT.

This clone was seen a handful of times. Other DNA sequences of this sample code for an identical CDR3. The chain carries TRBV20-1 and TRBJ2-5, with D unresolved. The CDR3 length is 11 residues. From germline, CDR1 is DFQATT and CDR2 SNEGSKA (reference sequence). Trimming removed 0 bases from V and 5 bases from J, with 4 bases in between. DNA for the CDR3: TGCAGTGCTAGAGATCGGGAGACCCAGTACTTC. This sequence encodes CSARDRETQYF.

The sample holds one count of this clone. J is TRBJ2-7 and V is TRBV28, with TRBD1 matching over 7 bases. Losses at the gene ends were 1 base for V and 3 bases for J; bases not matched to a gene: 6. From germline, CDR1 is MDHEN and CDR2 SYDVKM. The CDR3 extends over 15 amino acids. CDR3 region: CASSLSDRVDYEQYF. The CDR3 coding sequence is TGTGCCAGCAGTTTATCTGACAGGGTTGACTACGAGCAGTACTTC.

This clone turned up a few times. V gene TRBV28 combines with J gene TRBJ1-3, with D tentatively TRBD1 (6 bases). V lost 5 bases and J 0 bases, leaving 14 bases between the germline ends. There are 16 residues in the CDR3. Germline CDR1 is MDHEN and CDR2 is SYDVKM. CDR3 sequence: CASSRSSTGSGNTIYF. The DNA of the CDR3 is TGTGCCAGCAGTCGCTCGTCGACAGGCTCTGGAAACACCATATATTTT.